The rows below give T cell receptor beta chains drawn from one sample of a study of T cell repertoires in ileal Crohn's disease. Assay used: immunoSEQ multiplex PCR; TCRdb lists only in-frame clones, some missing. The table has fewer than 12,000 clones, more than 80% seen once. The sample comprised ileal tissue. The receptor source for this set is an adult with Crohn's disease. Both conserved end residues are part of each CDR3. The D gene is left open where the match is weak. Clone size is stated in some rows and not others, as once, few, many or a class when expanded.

>TRBD1|TRBJ1-5|NA|TRBV10-3
TGTGCCATCAGGGGACAGGACAATCAGCCCCAGCATTTT
CAIRGQDNQPQHF
>TRBD2|TRBJ2-7|once|TRBV6-6
TGTGCCAGCAGTTACTCGACACTAGCGGGTGAGGGGGAGCAGTACTTC
CASSYSTLAGEGEQYF
>TRBD1|TRBJ1-2|NA|TRBV7-3
TGTGCCAGCAGCTCCGGGACAGGGTTATATGGCTACACCTTC
CASSSGTGLYGYTF
>TRBD2|TRBJ2-7|NA|TRBV6-1
TGTGCCTCCAGCCGAGGACTAGCGGGATTCGAGCAGTACTTC
CASSRGLAGFEQYF
>TRBD2|TRBJ2-1|NA|TRBV6-1
TGTGCCAGCTACCCAGGGGCGGGAGGGAACAATGAGCAGTTCTTC
CASYPGAGGNNEQFF
>NA|TRBJ1-1|once|TRBV5-1
TGCGCCAGCAGCTTCGCGGAGTACACTGAAGCTTTCTTT
CASSFAEYTEAFF
>TRBD1|TRBJ2-1|NA|TRBV5-1
TGCGCCAGCAGCCCTGGACAGGGGGCCGTCAATGAGCAGTTCTTC
CASSPGQGAVNEQFF
>NA|TRBJ2-3|few|TRBV29-1
TGCAGCGTTTACCGACAGGTTAGCACAGATACGCAGTATTTT
CSVYRQVSTDTQYF
>TRBD1|TRBJ1-5|NA|TRBV28
TGTGCCAGCAGTTCCGGGACAGCGCCTTATCAGCCCCAGCATTTT
CASSSGTAPYQPQHF
>NA|TRBJ2-3|NA|TRBV10-3
TGTGCCATCAGTGAACAGGGTAGGACAGATACGCAGTATTTT
CAISEQGRTDTQYF
>TRBD1|TRBJ1-1|NA|TRBV11-2
TGTGCCAGCAACCAGGGAATACAGGGGGCCCTGGGGTTGACTGAAGCTTTCTTT
CASNQGIQGALGLTEAFF
>NA|TRBJ1-5|NA|TRBV19
TGTGCCACCTTACCTAGGGGCAGGAGCAGCAATCAGCCCCAGCATTTT
CATLPRGRSSNQPQHF
>NA|TRBJ2-3|NA|TRBV19
TGTGCCAGCTCCCGGGGAGCCACAGATACGCAGTATTTT
CASSRGATDTQYF
>NA|TRBJ2-7|NA|TRBV7-8
TGTGCCAGCAGCCATTCCTACGAGCAGTACTTC
CASSHSYEQYF
>NA|TRBJ2-7|NA|TRBV7-4
TGTGCCAGCAGCTCGGACAGCCCCTACGAGCAGTACTTC
CASSSDSPYEQYF
>NA|TRBJ2-5|NA|TRBV27
TGTGCCAGCAGTTTATCTGTAGTAGCGCGGGAGACCCAGTACTTC
CASSLSVVARETQYF
>TRBD2|TRBJ2-1|NA|TRBV11-2
TGTGCCAGCAGCTTAGCCCTGTCTAGCGGGAGAAATGAGCAGTTCTTC
CASSLALSSGRNEQFF
>NA|TRBJ2-1|NA|TRBV4-1
TGCGCCAGCAGCCAACCGAACCAAGACAGGTGGATTGAGCAGTTCTTC
CASSQPNQDRWIEQFF
>NA|TRBJ2-4|NA|TRBV27
TGTGCCAGCAGTTTTACAGGGATGATAGCCAAAAACATTCAGTACTTC
CASSFTGMIAKNIQYF
>TRBD2|TRBJ2-5|NA|TRBV7-9
TGTGCCAGCAGCTTAGGTTGGCGGGGGATGGCAGAGACCCAGTACTTC
CASSLGWRGMAETQYF
>TRBD2|TRBJ2-7|few|TRBV28
TGTGCCAGCAGTTTGGAAGCGGGAGTCTTTCTGTGGGAGCAGTACTTC
CASSLEAGVFLWEQYF
>TRBD2|TRBJ2-1|NA|TRBV27
TGTGCCAGCAGTCTAACTAGACTAGCGGGAGGGCCGTTTTACAATGAGCAGTTCTTC
CASSLTRLAGGPFYNEQFF
>TRBD1|TRBJ2-2|once|TRBV9
TGTGCCAGCAGCGTAGTTGAGGGGGCCCCATCGGCCGGGGAGCTGTTTTTT
CASSVVEGAPSAGELFF
>TRBD1|TRBJ1-2|NA|TRBV29-1
TGCAGCGTTGATAGACAGGGGGTGATTGGCTACACCTTC
CSVDRQGVIGYTF
>TRBD1|TRBJ2-7|NA|TRBV11-2
TGTGCCAGCAGCGCTCAGACAGGGCGCCTCTTGTACGAGCAGTACTTC
CASSAQTGRLLYEQYF
>NA|TRBJ2-1|NA|TRBV2
TGTGCCCGCGGGGCGGACGGCCCCTACAATGAGCAGTTCTTC
CARGADGPYNEQFF
>NA|TRBJ1-4|NA|TRBV7-9
TGTGCCAGCAGCTTAGGTCCAACGGTTGAAAAACTGTTTTTT
CASSLGPTVEKLFF
>TRBD1|TRBJ2-5|NA|TRBV28
TGTGCCAGCAGTTTATCAAGACAGGGGACAAGAATACAAGAGACCCAGTACTTC
CASSLSRQGTRIQETQYF
>NA|TRBJ1-2|NA|TRBV6-5
TGTGCCAGCACCTTATTCGGGCAGGGAAAGGGGTACACCTTC
CASTLFGQGKGYTF
>TRBD2|TRBJ2-2|NA|TRBV5-1
TGCGCCAGCAGCTTCTCTGTGGGAGGGCCCACCGGGGAGCTGTTTTTT
CASSFSVGGPTGELFF
>TRBD1|TRBJ2-5|NA|TRBV5-1
TGCGCCAGCAGCCTCGGGACAGCGCAAGAGACCCAGTACTTC
CASSLGTAQETQYF
>TRBD1|TRBJ1-2|NA|TRBV6-1
TGTGCCAGCCTGGACAGGGGGTTCTATGGCTACACCTTC
CASLDRGFYGYTF
>NA|TRBJ1-2|NA|TRBV27
TGTGCCAGCAGTTTATCCGTGGTTTCACAGAATGGCTACACCTTC
CASSLSVVSQNGYTF
>TRBD1|TRBJ1-5|NA|TRBV27
TGTGCCAGCAGTCCGGGACAGAAAATCAATCAGCCCCAGCATTTT
CASSPGQKINQPQHF
>NA|TRBJ2-7|NA|TRBV18
TGTGCCAGCTCACCGACCAGGGGGGACGACGCGGAGTACTTC
CASSPTRGDDAEYF
>TRBD1|TRBJ2-7|NA|TRBV7-8
TGTGCCAGCATCAGACAGGGTATTTTCGACGAGCAGTACTTC
CASIRQGIFDEQYF
>NA|TRBJ1-1|NA|TRBV10-3
TGTGCAAGTTTAACTGGACAGCTCGGATCTGAAGCTTTCTTT
CASLTGQLGSEAFF
>TRBD2|TRBJ2-7|NA|TRBV2
TGTGCCAGCAGTGATTGGGCTAGCGGGAGGGAATCCTACGAGCAGTACTTC
CASSDWASGRESYEQYF
>TRBD1|TRBJ1-2|NA|TRBV30
TGTGCCTGGCATCCTAGACAGGGGTCGAGCTATGGCTACACCTTC
CAWHPRQGSSYGYTF
>TRBD2|TRBJ2-1|once|TRBV28
TGTGCCAGCAGCCCTAGCGGGAACAATGAGCAGTTCTTC
CASSPSGNNEQFF
>NA|TRBJ2-7|NA|TRBV6-1
TGTGCCAGCAATTTAGTCTACGAGCAGTACTTC
CASNLVYEQYF
>NA|TRBJ2-1|NA|TRBV29-1
TGCAGCGTTGAAGGCGTGAGCGGGCAGTTCTTC
CSVEGVSGQFF
>TRBD1|TRBJ1-5|NA|TRBV7-9
TGTGCCAGCAGCCCCGGGACAGGGGCGGGTTATAGCAATCAGCCCCAGCATTTT
CASSPGTGAGYSNQPQHF
>NA|TRBJ1-1|NA|TRBV5-1
TGCGCCAGCAGATTAGGTGAAGGGGGTACTGAAGCTTTCTTT
CASRLGEGGTEAFF
>NA|TRBJ1-2|few|TRBV4-1
TGCGCCAGCAGCCAAGACCCGGGGGACTATGGCCACACCTTC
CASSQDPGDYGHTF
>TRBD1|TRBJ1-2|NA|TRBV28
TGTGCCAGCACCATCGGACAGGGTTATGGCTACACCTTC
CASTIGQGYGYTF
>NA|TRBJ1-4|NA|TRBV28
TGTGCCAGCAGTAGCCATGGGGGGGTCTCTAATGAAAAACTGTTTTTT
CASSSHGGVSNEKLFF
>NA|TRBJ2-7|NA|TRBV11-2
TGTGCCAGCAGCTCCAGTTTCGGCGGGAAGGCCTCCTACGAGCAGTACTTC
CASSSSFGGKASYEQYF